This TCR beta chain was sequenced during a study of Graves' ophthalmopathy and Graves' hyperthyroidism. This clonotype was detected only a few times. Its specificity is unknown. Study observations and caveats: Sensitivity of around 88% and specificity of nearly 82% were achieved when a 13-signature model separated ophthalmopathy from stable hyperthyroidism. The model predicted progression of ophthalmopathy with a sensitivity of roughly 70%, and its specificity was about 76%.

RNA transcripts served as template for amplifying TCR beta CDR3 sequences. First-round RT-PCR relied on HTBI primers, and a second-round multiplex PCR came next. TCRdb ran MiXCR on the multiplex PCR reads and lists one entry per CDR3 protein. This sample yields about 1.2 million distinct CDR3 sequences, of which about 38% are seen a single time; around 10% belongs to the top ten. This CDR3 contains 11 residues. Germline V CDR1 and CDR2: MNHEY, SVGAGI. V was trimmed by 6 bases and J by 7 bases, leaving 10 bases between them. The hyperthyroidism patients, aged 18 to 65, had been newly diagnosed, with under 2 months' duration. Orbital computed tomography, thyroid ultrasound, TRAb, serum thyroxine and clinical symptoms formed the basis of diagnosis.

The receptor was derived from an adult man with Graves' hyperthyroidism. The sample taken for sequencing was peripheral blood or thyroid tissue (not recorded which). The rearrangement uses TRBV6-5 and TRBJ2-7, with D possibly TRBD1 on 6 matching bases. The CDR3 reads CASRTGLEQYF. CDR3 coding DNA: TGTGCCAGCAGGACAGGATTAGAGCAGTACTTC.